Below, one T cell receptor (beta chain) is given with its context. This entry is derived from a study of human T cells and chemical hapten exposure. Time point of the sample: patch test 1, 2 weeks after DPC sensitization. Treatment of the sample: therapeutic diphenylcyclopropenone sensitization with weekly scalp DPC. The J segment lost 3 bases and the V segment lost 6 bases, leaving 5 bases of the junction unmatched. The CDR3 is 15 residues long. From germline, CDR1 is SEHNR and CDR2 FQNEAQ (reference sequence). The study's library attached unique molecular identifiers to single cDNA molecules. From the RACE reads, TCRdb called clonotypes with MiXCR, one entry per CDR3 protein. This sample has 180,000 or so distinct CDR3 sequences, with about 14% found just once.

This clonotype was obtained from a woman aged 25 to 45 with alopecia areata. Some clones in this sample may be carry-over from other donors' samples. Here the sequenced sample was whole blood, taken in connection with sensitization to the hapten diphenylcyclopropenone (DPC). V gene TRBV7-9 combines with J gene TRBJ1-4; 9 bases line up with TRBD1. CDR3 residues: CASRPGTGPNEKLFF. CDR3 nucleotide sequence: TGTGCCAGCAGGCCCGGGACAGGGCCTAATGAAAAACTGTTTTTT.